One T cell receptor (beta chain) is described in this entry. Per the original data handling: Estimation of nucleated cell counts relied on the amplification of reference gene primers. Clones were read by immunoSEQ multiplex PCR, and TCRdb kept only the in-frame ones, dropping some. For V, J and clone size, that table is used; D and trimming come from the DNA. The table lists approximately 190,000 clones, around 84% of them singletons, with under 15% in the top ten. V shed 6 bases and J shed 6 bases, with 10 bases lying between them. This CDR3 contains 12 residues. Germline loops: CDR1 ENHRY, CDR2 SYGVKD. The data were taken from a study of blood T cell repertoires in COVID-19. About the research overall: Specimens from acute and convalescent COVID-19 originated in the United States, Italy and Spain. PBMCs, B-cell-depleted T cells, or T cells were the source of the cDNA or gDNA that made up the material.

Sequenced sample: peripheral blood. This sequence was found in a man aged 30 to 39 with active or convalescent COVID-19. The V and J genes are TRBV10-3 and TRBJ2-3; D is unclear. The CDR3 loop reads CAIRSSEDTQYF. The DNA for the CDR3 is TGTGCCATCAGGTCGAGTGAGGATACGCAGTATTTT.